These 15 T cell receptor beta chains were all obtained from the same sample, sequenced in a study of cytomegalovirus exposure and HLA in healthy donors. It was with 60 Vbeta and 13 Jbeta primers that the PCR ran. Profiling relied on immunoSEQ multiplex PCR, and the TCRdb table lists in-frame clones only, not all of them. The table lists some 140,000 clones, roughly 80% of them singletons. The specimen sequenced was PBMCs. These receptors all come from a man younger than 40 in good health and CMV-seropositive.

The gene calls are TRBV18 and TRBJ2-7, with 13 bases aligning to TRBD2. The J segment lost 2 bases and the V segment lost 8 bases, leaving 12 bases of the junction unmatched. The CDR3 has 17 amino acids. CDR1 is KGHSH and CDR2 is LQKENI in the germline V gene. The CDR3 loop is CASTGLAGAAEAYEQYF. The CDR3 DNA is TGTGCCAGCACTGGACTAGCGGGAGCGGCGGAAGCCTACGAGCAGTACTTC.

J is TRBJ1-1 and V is TRBV10-2; tentative D call: TRBD1 (6 bases). CDR1 and CDR2 from the germline V gene are WSHSY and SAAADI. The V and J ends lost 8 bases and 4 bases respectively, with 20 bases between them. There are 15 residues in the CDR3. CDR3: CASGLMSRGGTEAFF. The CDR3 DNA reads as TGCGCCAGCGGCCTGATGAGCAGGGGTGGCACTGAAGCTTTCTTT.

The chain couples TRBV12-5 to TRBJ1-6; D call uncertain. The CDR3 has 14 amino acids. Germline V lookup: CDR1 LGHNT, CDR2 FRNRAP. V shed 5 bases and J shed 9 bases, with 14 bases lying between them. The CDR3 DNA reads TGTGCTAGTGGTGTAGCCCCGGATACTTCACCCCTCCACTTT. As protein: CASGVAPDTSPLHF.

V and J are TRBV28 and TRBJ1-5; the D gene is possibly TRBD1 (5 bases). The CDR3 has 13 amino acids. Germline CDR1 reads MDHEN; CDR2 reads SYDVKM. Between the trimmed V and J ends, which lost 3 bases and 7 bases, there was a span of 10 bases. The CDR3 coding sequence is TGTGCCAGCAGTTTCCTCGGGGGACAGCCCCAGCATTTT. The encoded protein is CASSFLGGQPQHF.

Points on this clone: This same CDR3 is encoded by further DNA sequences in the sample. V usage is TRBV13 and J usage is TRBJ2-7, with TRBD2 matching over 7 bases. Looked up from germline, CDR1 is PRHDT and CDR2 is FYEKMQ (reference sequence). The CDR3 totals 15 residues. The junction had 4 bases not matched to a gene; V was cut back by 0 bases and J by 2 bases. CDR3 residues: CASSLGVGRTYEQYF. The CDR3 DNA reads as TGTGCCAGCAGCTTAGGCGTCGGGAGGACCTACGAGCAGTACTTC.

The rearrangement joins TRBV5-1 to TRBJ2-1, with 11 bases fitting TRBD1. This CDR3 has 15 residues. The V segment lost 4 bases and the J segment 4 bases; nucleotides outside the gene matches: 4. From germline, CDR1 is SGHRS and CDR2 YFSETQ. Here the CDR3 reads CASSGGTGGYNEQFF. The CDR3 DNA reads TGCGCCAGCAGCGGTGGGACAGGGGGGTACAATGAGCAGTTCTTC.

The CDR3 sequence is CAWRAPGLAGDTSYEQYF. The CDR3 coding sequence is TGTGCCTGGAGGGCCCCGGGACTAGCGGGAGATACGTCCTACGAGCAGTACTTC. The J gene is TRBJ2-7, the V gene TRBV30; 14 nucleotides agree with TRBD2. V was clipped by 3 bases and J by 1 base; unmatched bases: 11. This CDR3 comprises 18 residues. CDR1 and CDR2 from the germline V gene are GTSNPN and SVGIG (reference sequence). The full variable domain, completed using reference TRBV30 and TRBJ2-7, is SQTIHQWPATLVQPVGSPLSLECTVEGTSNPNLYWYRQAAGRGLQLLFYSVGIGQISSEVPQNLSASRPQDRQFILSSKKLLLSDSGFYLCAWRAPGLAGDTSYEQYFGPGTRLTVT.

The rearrangement uses TRBV5-4 and TRBJ2-1; TRBD2 aligns across 7 bases. Trimming at V came to 5 bases and at J to 7 bases, leaving 12 bases not matched to a gene. In germline, CDR1 is SGHNT, CDR2 YYREEE (reference sequence). The CDR3 has 15 amino acids. In DNA form, the CDR3 reads TGTGCCAGCAGGCCCCCCCGCGGGAGCGGGAATGAGCAGTTCTTC. It specifies CASRPPRGSGNEQFF. Combining the CDR3 with reference TRBV5-4 and TRBJ2-1 gives the whole variable domain ETGVTQSPTHLIKTRGQQVTLRCSSQSGHNTVSWYQQALGQGPQFIFQYYREEENGRGNFPPRFSGLQFPNYSSELNVNALELDDSALYLCASRPPRGSGNEQFFGPGTRLTVL.

Only one count was recorded for this clone. This sequence joins TRBV4-2 and TRBJ1-2, with D possibly matching TRBD1 (5 bases). Trimming stripped 0 bases from V and 8 bases from J, with 19 bases between. Germline CDR1 and CDR2: LGHNA and YNFKEQ. The CDR3 length is 16 residues. The CDR3 spells CASSQDPDAGLGGYTF. The DNA of the CDR3 is TGTGCCAGCAGCCAAGACCCCGACGCAGGGCTGGGCGGCTACACCTTC.

The chain is built from TRBV19 and TRBJ1-5; D is unresolved. The CDR3 is 13 amino acids. Deletions cut 7 bases from V and 3 bases from J, with 10 bases between. CDR1 is LNHDA, CDR2 SQIVND, per germline (reference sequence). CDR3 in amino acids: CASTDTSNQPQHF. Here the CDR3 DNA reads TGTGCCAGTACTGACACTTCCAATCAGCCCCAGCATTTT.

This clone occurred a few times. Distinct nucleotide sequences in the sample also encode this CDR3. The chain uses TRBV30 and TRBJ2-5; tentatively, D is TRBD1 (6 bases). Germline V CDR1 and CDR2: GTSNPN, SVGIG (reference sequence). V was cut by 2 bases and J by 3 bases, with 10 bases left in between. The CDR3 loop spans 13 amino acids. In DNA form, the CDR3 reads TGTGCCTGGAGTAAACAGGGAGAAGAGACCCAGTACTTC. Translating it yields CAWSKQGEETQYF.

The chain recombines TRBV6-1 with TRBJ1-5; D ambiguous. Deletions cut 7 bases from V and 1 base from J, with 14 bases between. The CDR3 covers 15 residues. Germline V CDR1 and CDR2: MNHNS, SASEGT. The CDR3 coding sequence is TGTGCCAGCAAGGAGAGGCCCCTGAGCAATCAGCCCCAGCATTTT. Translation gives CASKERPLSNQPQHF.

The chain joins TRBV11-3 to TRBJ2-1, with 9 bases identical to TRBD1. Trimming cost V 4 bases and J 3 bases; bases outside gene matches: 13. The germline CDR1 and CDR2 sequences are SGHNT and YENEEA. The CDR3 covers 18 residues. CDR3 DNA: TGTGCCAGCAGCTCGGGACAGGGCGGAAGGGCGGACTACAATGAGCAGTTCTTC. Translating gives CASSSGQGGRADYNEQFF.

CDR3 nucleotides: TGTGCCAGCAGGGGGACTAGCGGGAACACCGGGGAGCTGTTTTTT. This codes for CASRGTSGNTGELFF. The chain recombines TRBV6-1 with TRBJ2-2, with 11 bases fitting TRBD2. V was clipped by 6 bases and J by 1 base; unmatched bases: 1. The CDR3 spans 15 residues. The germline V gene encodes CDR1 MNHNS and CDR2 SASEGT.

As to this clone: The junction departs from the called germline gene at one end, perhaps through a read error. The V call is TRBV19, the J call TRBJ2-6, with D possibly matching TRBD2 (6 bases). This CDR3 comprises 19 residues. Looked up from germline, CDR1 is LNHDA and CDR2 is SQIVND (reference sequence). The CDR3 DNA reads as TGTGCCAGTAGTACCCCGCGGGGTCGTGGGGGAACTGGGGCCAACGGCCTGACTTTC. This gives the protein CASSTPRGRGGTGANGLTF.